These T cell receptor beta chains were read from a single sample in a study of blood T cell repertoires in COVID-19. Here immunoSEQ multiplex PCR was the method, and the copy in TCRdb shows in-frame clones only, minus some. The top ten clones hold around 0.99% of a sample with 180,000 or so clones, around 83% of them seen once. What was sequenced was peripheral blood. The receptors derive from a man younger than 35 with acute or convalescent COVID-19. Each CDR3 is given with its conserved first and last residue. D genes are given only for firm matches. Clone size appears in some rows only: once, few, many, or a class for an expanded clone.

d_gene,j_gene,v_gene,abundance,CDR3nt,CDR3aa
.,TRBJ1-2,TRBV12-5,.,TGTGCTAGTGGTTGGGGCGGTGAGGGCTACACCTTC,CASGWGGEGYTF
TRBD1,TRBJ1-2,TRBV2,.,TGTGCCAGCAGAAGACAGGGCGCTAACTATGGCTACACCTTC,CASRRQGANYGYTF
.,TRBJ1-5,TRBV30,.,TGTGCCAGCCGGACAGACAGCAATCAGCCCCAGCATTTT,CASRTDSNQPQHF
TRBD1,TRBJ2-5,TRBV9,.,TGTGCCAGCAGCGCCGGGACAGCAGACTTAGAGACCCAGTACTTC,CASSAGTADLETQYF
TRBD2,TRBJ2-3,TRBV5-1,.,TGCGCCAGCAGCAGGGGGACTAGCGGGGGCACAGATACGCAGTATTTT,CASSRGTSGGTDTQYF
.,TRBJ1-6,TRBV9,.,TGTGCCAGCAGCGGGGCCCAGACAGATAATTCACCCCTCCACTTT,CASSGAQTDNSPLHF
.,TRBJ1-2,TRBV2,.,TGTGCCAGCACCGGACAGCTCACGAACTATGGCTACACCTTC,CASTGQLTNYGYTF
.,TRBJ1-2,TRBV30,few,TGTGCCTGGAGTGCGGGGTATGGCTACACCTTC,CAWSAGYGYTF
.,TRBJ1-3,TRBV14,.,TGTGCCAGCAGCCAGAGGAGGACAGCCTCTGGAAACACCATATATTTT,CASSQRRTASGNTIYF
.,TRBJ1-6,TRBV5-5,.,TGTGCCAGCAGCTTGGATGCGAGGGGGAATTCACCCCTCCACTTT,CASSLDARGNSPLHF
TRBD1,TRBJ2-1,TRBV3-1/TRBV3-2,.,TGTGCCAGCAGCCAAGTTCCACAGGGGGCGGTTAATGAGCAGTTCTTC,CASSQVPQGAVNEQFF
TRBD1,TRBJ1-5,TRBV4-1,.,TGCGCCAGCAGCCAATTTGACAGGGGGGAACAGCCCCAGCATTTT,CASSQFDRGEQPQHF
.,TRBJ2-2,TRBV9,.,TGTGCCAGCAGCGTAAGTCGGCGGGGGCCGAACACCGGGGAGCTGTTTTTT,CASSVSRRGPNTGELFF
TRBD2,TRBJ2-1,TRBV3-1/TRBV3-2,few,TGTGCCAGCAGCCCTAGAAGCCAGACTAGCGGGGGGTACAATGAGCAGTTCTTC,CASSPRSQTSGGYNEQFF
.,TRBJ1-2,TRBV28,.,TGTGCCAGCAGTTTGGCGGGCGTCTATGGCTACACCTTC,CASSLAGVYGYTF
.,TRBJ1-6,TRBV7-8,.,TGTGCCAGCAGCTTAGGTGGGGGGTCACCCCTCCACTTT,CASSLGGGSPLHF
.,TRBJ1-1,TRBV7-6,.,TGTGCCAGCAGCTTAGCGGGGAGGGGGAACACTGAAGCTTTCTTT,CASSLAGRGNTEAFF
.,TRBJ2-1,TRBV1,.,TGCACCAGCAGCCAAGGCAAGCGGGGGGGCCGCTACAATGAGCAGTTCTTC,CTSSQGKRGGRYNEQFF
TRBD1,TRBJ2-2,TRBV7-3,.,TGTGCCAGCAGCGCAGGGACAGCTAGGAACACCGGGGAGCTGTTTTTT,CASSAGTARNTGELFF
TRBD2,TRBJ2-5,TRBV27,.,TGTGCCAGCAGTTTTGGTGGGGGGGGAGGAGAGACCCAGTACTTC,CASSFGGGGGETQYF
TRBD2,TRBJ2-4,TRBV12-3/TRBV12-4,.,TGTGCCAGCAGCTCCAGCGGGGGGGATTACCCGTACTTC,CASSSSGGDYPYF
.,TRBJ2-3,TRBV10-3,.,TGTGCCATCAGTGAGTCGCAGGGGCCAGATACGCAGTATTTT,CAISESQGPDTQYF
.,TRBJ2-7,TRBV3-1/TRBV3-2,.,TGTGCCAGCAGCCAAGCTGCGGGTTCCTACGAGCAGTACTTC,CASSQAAGSYEQYF
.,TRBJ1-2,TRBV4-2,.,TGTGCCAGCAGCCAAGAGTATGAGGGATTCTATGGCTACACCTTC,CASSQEYEGFYGYTF
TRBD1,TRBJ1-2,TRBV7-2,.,TGTGCCAGCAGCTTAGACAGGGGGTATGGCTACACCTTC,CASSLDRGYGYTF
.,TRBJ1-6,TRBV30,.,TGTGCCTGGAGTGATAAGTCGAGCTCCTATAATTCACCCCTCCACTTT,CAWSDKSSSYNSPLHF
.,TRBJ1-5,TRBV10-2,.,TGCGCCAGTGCCTCGGAGGGGGGGGGCGTAGAGCCCCAGCATTTT,CASASEGGGVEPQHF
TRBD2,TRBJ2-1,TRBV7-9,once,TGTGCCAGCAGCCGGCCGGGGGGGTCCTACAATGAGCAGTTCTTC,CASSRPGGSYNEQFF
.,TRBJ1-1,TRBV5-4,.,TGTGCCAGCAGCCCCCGGGGGGAGAACACTGAAGCTTTCTTT,CASSPRGENTEAFF
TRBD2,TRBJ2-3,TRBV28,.,TGTGCCAGCAGCGTCCTGGGTCGGGGGGGGCCCGCAGATACGCAGTATTTT,CASSVLGRGGPADTQYF
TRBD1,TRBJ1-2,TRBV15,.,TGTGCCACCAGCAGAGAAACCGGGACAGGCTATGGCTACACCTTC,CATSRETGTGYGYTF
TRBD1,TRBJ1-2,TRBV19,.,TGTGCCAGTAGTGACTCGGGACAGGGTATTCTCTATGGCTACACCTTC,CASSDSGQGILYGYTF